The 9 T cell receptor beta chains in this list originate from one sample, sequenced in a study of blood T cell repertoires in COVID-19. TCRdb's table, derived via immunoSEQ multiplex PCR, lists solely in-frame clones and lacks some. The sample shows 200,000 to 300,000 clones, 86% of them seen only once. The sequencing input was PBMCs or T cells enriched from blood (not recorded which). All receptors derive from a woman in her forties or fifties who had recovered from COVID-19.

This rearrangement joins TRBV10-3 to TRBJ1-6; TRBD1 is a possible D gene (5 bases). CDR1 and CDR2 from the germline V gene are ENHRY and SYGVKD. The ends were cut back, 2 bases at V and 7 bases at J, with 12 bases in the middle. CDR3 length equals 15 residues. CDR3 bases: TGTGCCATCAGTGAGGAGGCAGGGAGGAATTCACCCCTCCACTTT. Translation gives CAISEEAGRNSPLHF.

The chain has TRBV11-3 and TRBJ2-5; maybe TRBD1 (5 bases). Trimming shortened V by 2 bases and J by 4 bases, and 8 bases separated the two germline ends. The CDR3 contains 13 residues. The germline gives CDR1 SGHNT, CDR2 YENEEA. As DNA, the CDR3 is TGTGCCAGCAGCTTATTTCAGGGAGAGACCCAGTACTTC. It translates to CASSLFQGETQYF.

This clone came up once. The rearrangement uses TRBV21-1 and TRBJ1-4. TRBV21-1 is a pseudogene locus. The CDR3 runs to 17 residues. CDR3 amino acids: CASSKARRGTCNEKLFF. The CDR3 coding sequence is TGTGCCAGCAGCAAAGCGCGGAGAGGTACGTGTAATGAAAAACTGTTTTTT.

CDR3 protein: CASSKTSGGTDTQYF. Written as DNA, the CDR3 is TGCGCCAGCAGTAAGACTAGCGGGGGCACAGATACGCAGTATTTT. This chain joins TRBV5-1 and TRBJ2-3, with 11 bases fitting TRBD2. Trimming removed 5 bases from V and 1 base from J; junction bases left unmatched: 3. Looked up from germline, CDR1 is SGHRS and CDR2 is YFSETQ. This CDR3 is 15 amino acids long.

The V and J genes are TRBV11-2 and TRBJ2-7; D not resolved. Trimming took off 2 bases at V and 6 bases at J, with 8 bases between the two ends. The CDR3 has 12 amino acids. Germline lookup yields CDR1 SGHAT and CDR2 FQNNGV. CDR3 residues: CASSLQTAEQYF. For the CDR3, the DNA is TGTGCCAGCAGCTTACAAACAGCCGAGCAGTACTTC.

The chain recombines TRBV9 with TRBJ2-7, with 11 bases lining up with TRBD1. CDR1 and CDR2 from the germline V gene are SGDLS and YYNGEE. This CDR3 has 14 residues. V trimming: 4 bases; J trimming: 3 bases; junction bases outside the gene matches: 3. The CDR3 region is CASSRGTGGYEQYF. CDR3 nucleotide sequence: TGTGCCAGCAGCAGGGGGACAGGGGGCTACGAGCAGTACTTC.

The rearrangement uses TRBV28 and TRBJ1-5, with 10 bases aligning to TRBD1. The CDR3 extends over 18 amino acids. The J segment lost 4 bases and the V segment lost 5 bases, leaving 14 bases of the junction unmatched. Germline assignment: CDR1 MDHEN and CDR2 SYDVKM. CDR3 nucleotide sequence: TGTGCCAGCAGTCCGAACTGGGACAGGGGCCTAGGGAATCAGCCCCAGCATTTT. It yields the protein CASSPNWDRGLGNQPQHF.

This clone was recorded only once. The CDR3 is CASSPLGGPPYEQYF. The CDR3 nucleotides read TGTGCCAGCTCACCACTCGGGGGACCTCCCTACGAGCAGTACTTC. The chain carries TRBV18 and TRBJ2-7; D possibly corresponds to TRBD2 (6 bases). CDR1 is KGHSH and CDR2 is LQKENI in the germline V gene. The CDR3 extends over 15 amino acids. Trimming shortened V by 1 base and J by 2 bases, and 12 bases separated the two germline ends.

V gene TRBV27 combines with J gene TRBJ2-1, with D maybe TRBD2 (5 bases). The CDR3 contains 16 residues. Germline V lookup: CDR1 MNHEY, CDR2 SMNVEV (reference sequence). With 4 bases removed from V and 4 bases from J, the gap between germline ends came to 17 bases. The CDR3 nucleotides read TGTGCCAGCAGTTCCTTATTGCAGCGGAGGTACAATGAGCAGTTCTTC. Protein product: CASSSLLQRRYNEQFF.